These 30 T cell receptor beta chains were all obtained from the same sample, sequenced in a study of blood T cell repertoires in COVID-19. Method: immunoSEQ multiplex PCR; TCRdb's copy keeps in-frame clones and lacks some. The table has under 200,000 clones, roughly 80% seen once. Input material: peripheral blood. These receptors were collected from a human donor in a cohort sampled during active COVID-19.

The chain links TRBV2 to TRBJ1-1, with TRBD1 identical over 9 bases. The ends lost 10 bases at V and 7 bases at J; junction bases unmatched: 10. This CDR3 is 13 amino acids long. Germline V gene lookup returns CDR1 SNHLY and CDR2 FYNNEI. In DNA form, the CDR3 reads TGTGCCACCCTGGGACAGGGCATCGGTGAAGCTTTCTTT. It codes for CATLGQGIGEAFF.

The chain joins TRBV6-5 to TRBJ1-5, with 11 bases lining up with TRBD1. V trimming: 0 bases; J trimming: 12 bases; junction bases outside the gene matches: 7. The CDR3 covers 15 residues. Germline CDR1 reads MNHEY; CDR2 reads SVGAGI. The CDR3 protein is CASSYSGTGGLLQHF. For the CDR3, the DNA is TGTGCCAGCAGTTACTCGGGGACAGGGGGATTGCTCCAGCATTTT.

V is TRBV6-6 and J is TRBJ2-2, with D perhaps TRBD1 (6 bases). This CDR3 region has 14 residues. Trimming shortened V by 6 bases and J by 3 bases, and 11 bases separated the two germline ends. CDR1 and CDR2 (germline): MNHNY, SVGAGI (reference sequence). The CDR3, as DNA: TGTGCCAGCAGCCCCGGACAGTACACCGGGGAGCTGTTTTTT. Translated, it gives CASSPGQYTGELFF.

The chain employs TRBV29-1 and TRBJ2-7; TRBD2 agrees at 9 bases. V shed 0 bases, J shed 4 bases, and the junction held 7 bases outside the gene matches. The CDR3 loop spans 15 amino acids. In germline, CDR1 is SQVTM, CDR2 ANQGSEA. CDR3 DNA: TGCAGCGTTGAAGATCCCGCGGGGGGGCCGTACGAGCAGTACTTC. This codes for CSVEDPAGGPYEQYF.

The CDR3 loop reads CASSQMDTQYF. The CDR3 nucleotides are TGTGCCAGTAGTCAGATGGATACGCAGTATTTT. This chain joins TRBV19 and TRBJ2-3; no firm D call. The CDR3 covers 11 residues. Germline values: CDR1 LNHDA, CDR2 SQIVND (reference sequence). V lost 5 bases and J 6 bases, leaving 6 bases between the germline ends.

Here the CDR3 DNA reads TGCGCCAGCAGTGTAGACAGCTTTTGGGGGCCATCCTACGAGCAGTACTTC. Amino acids: CASSVDSFWGPSYEQYF. This chain connects TRBV10-2 to TRBJ2-7, with D possibly being TRBD1 (6 bases). CDR3 length: 17 residues. The ends were cut back, 4 bases at V and 1 base at J, with 20 bases in the middle. The germline V gene has CDR1 WSHSY and CDR2 SAAADI.

V gene TRBV3-1 (or the pseudogene TRBV3-2) combines with J gene TRBJ1-1; TRBD1 matches 7 bases. J lost 7 bases, V lost 1 base, and 6 bases had no gene match. This CDR3 has 14 amino acids. CDR1 and CDR2 from the germline V gene are LGHDT and YNNKEL (reference sequence). CDR3 nucleotides: TGTGCCAGCAGCCAAGTGGCAGGGGGAGGTGAAGCTTTCTTT. It specifies CASSQVAGGGEAFF.

This clone was seen a single time. V is TRBV9 and J is TRBJ2-7; 8 nucleotides match TRBD2. This CDR3 comprises 15 residues. With 3 bases clipped from V and 1 base from J, the junction kept 6 bases outside the gene matches. Germline V gene sequence: CDR1 SGDLS, CDR2 YYNGEE. CDR3 residues: CASSAAGTRSYEQYF. CDR3 nucleotide sequence: TGTGCCAGCAGCGCCGCAGGGACTAGATCCTACGAGCAGTACTTC.

V gene TRBV19 combines with J gene TRBJ2-2; possible D gene TRBD1, 6 bases. Germline CDR1 is LNHDA and CDR2 is SQIVND (reference sequence). V gave up 7 bases and J gave up 4 bases, with 19 bases separating them. This CDR3 has 16 amino acids. The CDR3: CASTIRGIWGTGELFF. DNA of the CDR3: TGTGCCAGTACCATTAGGGGGATATGGGGCACCGGGGAGCTGTTTTTT.

This clone appeared a few times. The genes are TRBV4-2 and TRBJ1-2; TRBD1 agrees at 10 bases. The V gene's germline CDR1 is LGHNA and CDR2 YNFKEQ. V lost 2 bases and J lost 5; bases outside the gene matches: 5. The CDR3 contains 15 residues. The CDR3 sequence: CASSQHRDRGYGYTF. The CDR3 DNA sequence: TGTGCCAGCAGCCAACACCGGGACAGGGGTTATGGCTACACCTTC.

This rearrangement joins TRBV20-1 to TRBJ2-7; a weak D match, TRBD1 (5 bases). The CDR3 extends over 11 amino acids. Germline assignment: CDR1 DFQATT and CDR2 SNEGSKA (reference sequence). The V end was cut by 6 bases, the J end by 6 bases, with 12 bases between. DNA for the CDR3: TGCAGTGCGCCTTCAGGGATCGAGCAGTACTTC. Protein product: CSAPSGIEQYF.

The CDR3 DNA sequence: TGTGCCAGTTCAGAACTATATTCCTACAATGAGCAGTTCTTC. Translation gives CASSELYSYNEQFF. The J gene is TRBJ2-1, the V gene TRBV19; D is unresolved. V shed 8 bases and J shed 1 base, with 12 bases lying between them. The CDR3 spans 14 residues. Germline V gene data show CDR1 as LNHDA and CDR2 as SQIVND (reference sequence).

This clone has just a few counts. CDR3: CATSTEGAEQYF. For the CDR3, the DNA is TGTGCCACCAGCACGGAGGGGGCCGAGCAGTACTTC. The chain uses TRBV15 and TRBJ2-7, with a possible D match to TRBD1 (7 bases). The CDR3 is 12 amino acids. Germline V gene lookup returns CDR1 LNHNV and CDR2 YYDKDF (reference sequence). Trimming pared 4 bases from V and 6 bases from J, leaving 10 bases between.

The chain links TRBV4-3 to TRBJ1-1; no firm D call. V lost 0 bases, J lost 5 bases, and 13 bases lay in between. The CDR3 has 15 amino acids. Germline-derived CDR1 and CDR2 are LGHNA and YSLEER. The CDR3 nucleotides read TGCGCCAGCAGCCAAGATGTGGCGGGAGGTACTGAAGCTTTCTTT. It codes for CASSQDVAGGTEAFF.

The J gene is TRBJ1-1, the V gene TRBV27, with a weak D call TRBD1 (5 bases). The CDR3 runs 16 residues. V was clipped by 3 bases and J by 5 bases, with 19 bases between them. Germline V CDR1 and CDR2: MNHEY, SMNVEV (reference sequence). The CDR3 DNA follows: TGTGCCAGCAGTTTGCCTACTCAGGGTAGCGGGACTGAAGCTTTCTTT. This codes for CASSLPTQGSGTEAFF.

The rearrangement joins TRBV7-6 to TRBJ2-7; D might be TRBD2 (7 bases). Germline CDR1 SGHVS, CDR2 FNYEAQ. V dropped 5 bases and J dropped 0 bases, with 14 bases sitting between them. The CDR3 extends over 15 amino acids. The CDR3 sequence: CASSQGSSGSYEQYF. In nucleotides, the CDR3 is TGTGCCAGCAGCCAGGGGTCTAGCGGCTCCTACGAGCAGTACTTC.

The chain couples TRBV7-9 to TRBJ2-3, with D perhaps matching TRBD1 (6 bases). This CDR3 is built from 16 residues. Trimming pared 5 bases from V and 4 bases from J, leaving 19 bases between. The germline gives CDR1 SEHNR, CDR2 FQNEAQ (reference sequence). CDR3 in DNA: TGTGCCAGCAGCCCCCTCGGTCAGGGGATCGCAGATACGCAGTATTTT. Residues: CASSPLGQGIADTQYF.

The gene calls are TRBV28 and TRBJ1-1, with TRBD1 matching 8 bases. CDR3 length: 14 residues. Trimming removed 6 bases from V and 6 bases from J; junction bases left unmatched: 9. CDR1 is MDHEN and CDR2 is SYDVKM in the germline V gene. The CDR3 region is CASSRTDRVAEAFF. CDR3 coding DNA: TGTGCCAGCAGCCGGACGGACAGGGTGGCTGAAGCTTTCTTT.

The chain has TRBV27 and TRBJ2-1; 11 nucleotides match TRBD2. After removal of 6 bases from V and 5 bases from J, the junction contained 6 bases not matched to a gene. Per the germline V gene, CDR1 is MNHEY and CDR2 is SMNVEV (reference sequence). CDR3 length equals 15 residues. CDR3 region: CASRFLAGGHNEQFF. The CDR3 DNA sequence: TGTGCCAGCAGATTTTTAGCGGGGGGGCACAATGAGCAGTTCTTC.

This chain uses TRBV7-2 with TRBJ2-7; TRBD2 is a possible D gene (6 bases). Trimming shortened V by 5 bases and J by 2 bases, and 16 bases separated the two germline ends. This CDR3 contains 15 residues. Germline assignment: CDR1 SGHTA and CDR2 FQGNSA. CDR3 coding DNA: TGTGCCAGCAGCCAGGGTCGGAGGGGACCCTACGAGCAGTACTTC. It encodes CASSQGRRGPYEQYF. Full variable domain (rest looked up from reference TRBV7-2 and TRBJ2-7): GAGVSQSPSNKVTEKGKDVELRCDPISGHTALYWYRQSLGQGLEFLIYFQGNSAPDKSGLPSDRFSAERTGGSVSTLTIQRTQQEDSAVYLCASSQGRRGPYEQYFGPGTRLTVT.

The chain uses TRBV7-2 and TRBJ1-2; D is ambiguous. Germline V gene data show CDR1 as SGHTA and CDR2 as FQGNSA. The ends were cut back, 1 base at V and 3 bases at J, with 9 bases in the middle. The CDR3 totals 14 residues. CDR3 DNA: TGTGCCAGCAGCTTAGAAACAGCTCACTATGGCTACACCTTC. Translated, it gives CASSLETAHYGYTF.

The chain carries TRBV27 and TRBJ2-7; TRBD2 might be the D (7 bases). Germline CDR1 MNHEY, CDR2 SMNVEV (reference sequence). CDR3 length: 13 residues. The germline V and J ends were trimmed by 3 bases and 7 bases, with 13 bases remaining between them. The CDR3 nucleotides are TGTGCCAGCAGTTTCCGGGGGGCTCGGGAGCAGTACTTC. This codes for CASSFRGAREQYF.

The V and J genes are TRBV11-2 and TRBJ2-7, with TRBD1 as a possible D gene (5 bases). V gave up 5 bases and J gave up 5 bases, with 13 bases separating them. Looked up from germline, CDR1 is SGHAT and CDR2 is FQNNGV. This CDR3 comprises 13 residues. CDR3 DNA: TGTGCCAGCAGCCCCCCCGTAGGGGACGAGCAGTACTTC. Its translation: CASSPPVGDEQYF.

This clone appeared a single time. The rearrangement uses TRBV2 and TRBJ1-6; 7 nucleotides align to TRBD1. The germline CDR1 and CDR2 sequences are SNHLY and FYNNEI. The ends lost 6 bases at V and 11 bases at J; junction bases unmatched: 10. The CDR3 spans 14 residues. The CDR3 loop reads CASRAMEGAAPLHF. CDR3 sequence (DNA): TGTGCCAGCAGAGCCATGGAGGGGGCTGCACCCCTCCACTTT.

The CDR3 DNA reads as TGTGCCAGCAGCCAGACCGGCGGGAGGGGCTCCTACAATGAGCAGTTCTTC. Its translation: CASSQTGGRGSYNEQFF. The chain uses TRBV7-2 and TRBJ2-1; the match to TRBD2 covers 9 bases. Germline V gives CDR1 SGHTA, CDR2 FQGNSA. After removal of 5 bases from V and 0 bases from J, the junction contained 8 bases not matched to a gene. This CDR3 comprises 17 residues.

V gene TRBV25-1 combines with J gene TRBJ2-7; TRBD1 is a possible D gene (6 bases). CDR1 is MGHDK, CDR2 SYGVNS, per germline. V dropped 6 bases and J dropped 2 bases, with 11 bases sitting between them. The CDR3 is 13 residues long. CDR3 sequence reads: CASRGQVTYEQYF. DNA of the CDR3: TGTGCCAGCAGGGGACAAGTAACCTACGAGCAGTACTTC.

The J gene is TRBJ1-3, the V gene TRBV11-2; 8 positions match TRBD1. The germline gives CDR1 SGHAT, CDR2 FQNNGV. J was trimmed by 4 bases and V by 1 base; bases with no gene match: 0. The CDR3 is made up of 14 amino acids. CDR3 DNA sequence: TGTGCCAGCAGCTTAGGACAGGGGGGAAACACCATATATTTT. It yields the protein CASSLGQGGNTIYF.

The chain recombines TRBV24-1 with TRBJ1-6; D might be TRBD1 (5 bases). Germline V gene lookup returns CDR1 KGHDR and CDR2 SFDVKD. The CDR3 is 14 residues long. V dropped 4 bases and J dropped 6 bases, with 9 bases sitting between them. Written as DNA, the CDR3 is TGTGCCACCAGTGAAACAGGATTTAATTCACCCCTCCACTTT. This gives the protein CATSETGFNSPLHF.

This chain joins TRBV27 and TRBJ1-6, with 7 bases identical to TRBD1. Germline lookup yields CDR1 MNHEY and CDR2 SMNVEV (reference sequence). V lost 3 bases and J lost 9; bases outside the gene matches: 5. CDR3 length: 14 amino acids. The CDR3 protein is CASSFSSGGSPLHF. CDR3 nucleotide sequence: TGTGCCAGCAGTTTTAGCTCAGGGGGTTCACCCCTCCACTTT.

The chain carries TRBV6-5 and TRBJ2-7; possibly TRBD2 for D (5 bases). Trimming took 7 bases from V and 3 from J, leaving 10 bases between them. The CDR3 has 12 amino acids. CDR1 is MNHEY and CDR2 is SVGAGI in the germline V gene. CDR3 amino acids: CASTGLNYEQYF. CDR3 nucleotides: TGTGCCAGCACTGGACTTAACTACGAGCAGTACTTC.